This T cell receptor beta chain was recovered during a study of blood T cell repertoires in COVID-19. Study-wide background: The samples span acute and convalescent COVID-19 from the United States, Italy and Spain. PBMCs, B-cell-depleted T cells, or T cells provided the cDNA or gDNA that made up the material.

Per the original methods: Estimated nucleated cell counts came from reference gene primer amplification. Clones were sequenced by immunoSEQ multiplex PCR, and TCRdb holds only the in-frame ones, with some missing. The DNA gave D and trimming, while V, J and clone size come from that table. This repertoire shows 25,000 to 35,000 clones, about four fifths found once; its top ten account for roughly a third. The sequenced sample consisted of peripheral blood. The sequence was collected from a man older than 75 with acute or convalescent COVID-19.

CDR3 sequence: CASSITVTGGTGELFF. The CDR3 DNA reads as TGTGCCAGTAGTATCACGGTGACAGGGGGCACCGGGGAGCTGTTTTTT. This chain uses TRBV19 with TRBJ2-2; 9 nucleotides align to TRBD1. The CDR3 has 16 residues. V was pared by 3 bases and J by 4 bases, with 6 bases of the junction left unmatched. Germline lookup yields CDR1 LNHDA and CDR2 SQIVND (reference sequence). The full variable domain, with the rest looked up from reference TRBV19 and TRBJ2-2, is DGGITQSPKYLFRKEGQNVTLSCEQNLNHDAMYWYRQDPGQGLRLIYYSQIVNDFQKGDIAEGYSVSREKKESFPLTVTSAQKNPTAFYLCASSITVTGGTGELFFGEGSRLTVL.